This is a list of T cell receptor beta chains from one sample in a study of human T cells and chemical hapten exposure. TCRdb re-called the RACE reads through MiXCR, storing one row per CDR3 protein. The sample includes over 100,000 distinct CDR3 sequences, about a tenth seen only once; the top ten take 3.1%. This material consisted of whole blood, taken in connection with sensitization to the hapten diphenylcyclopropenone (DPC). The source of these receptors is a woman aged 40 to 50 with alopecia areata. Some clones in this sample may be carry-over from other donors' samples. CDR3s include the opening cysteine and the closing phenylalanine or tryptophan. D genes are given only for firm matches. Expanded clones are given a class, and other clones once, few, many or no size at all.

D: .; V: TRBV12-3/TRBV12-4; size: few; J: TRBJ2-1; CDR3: CASSFWSGEQFF; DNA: TGTGCCAGCAGTTTCTGGAGCGGTGAGCAGTTCTTC
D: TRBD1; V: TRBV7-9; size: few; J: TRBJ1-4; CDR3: CASSTIGTGRNEKLFF; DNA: TGTGCCAGCAGCACTATCGGGACAGGGCGTAATGAAAAACTGTTTTTT
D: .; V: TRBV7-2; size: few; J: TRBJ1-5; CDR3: CASSLIGQPQHF; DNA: TGTGCCAGCAGCTTAATAGGCCAGCCCCAGCATTTT
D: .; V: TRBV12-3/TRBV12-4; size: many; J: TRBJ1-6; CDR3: CASSLVRGSPLHF; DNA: TGTGCCAGCAGTTTAGTCAGGGGTTCACCCCTCCACTTT
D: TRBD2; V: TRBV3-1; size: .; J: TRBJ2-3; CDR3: CASSTRTSGGTDTQYF; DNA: TGTGCCAGCAGCACGCGGACTAGCGGGGGCACAGATACGCAGTATTTT
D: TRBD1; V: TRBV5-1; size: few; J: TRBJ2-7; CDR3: CASSSHGGQGATEQYF; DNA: TGCGCCAGCAGCTCCCATGGGGGACAGGGGGCTACCGAGCAGTACTTC
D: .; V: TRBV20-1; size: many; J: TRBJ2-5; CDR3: CSARWLGQWETQYF; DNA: TGCAGTGCTAGATGGTTAGGACAATGGGAGACCCAGTACTTC
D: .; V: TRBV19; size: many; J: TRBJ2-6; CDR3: CASSPWLAGANVLTF; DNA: TGTGCCAGTAGTCCCTGGCTGGCAGGGGCCAACGTCCTGACTTTC
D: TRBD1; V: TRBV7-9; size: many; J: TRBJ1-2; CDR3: CASSPGTGTYGYTF; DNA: TGTGCCAGCAGCCCAGGGACAGGGACCTATGGCTACACCTTC
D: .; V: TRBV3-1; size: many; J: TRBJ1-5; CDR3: CASSQGLQMSQPQHF; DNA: TGTGCCAGCAGCCAGGGACTTCAAATGAGTCAGCCCCAGCATTTT
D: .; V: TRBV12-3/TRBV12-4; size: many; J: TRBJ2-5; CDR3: CASSFLGGAETQYF; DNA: TGTGCCAGCAGTTTTTTAGGGGGAGCAGAGACCCAGTACTTC
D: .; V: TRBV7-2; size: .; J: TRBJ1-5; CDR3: CASSLDLDQPQHF; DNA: TGTGCCAGCAGCTTAGACTTGGATCAGCCCCAGCATTTT
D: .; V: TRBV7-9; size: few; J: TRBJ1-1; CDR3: CASSLFLQGTEAFF; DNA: TGTGCCAGCAGCTTATTCCTTCAGGGTACTGAAGCTTTCTTT
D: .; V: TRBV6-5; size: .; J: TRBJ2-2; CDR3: CASRLAAGTIGELFF; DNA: TGTGCCAGCAGGCTCGCCGCCGGGACAATCGGGGAGCTGTTTTTT
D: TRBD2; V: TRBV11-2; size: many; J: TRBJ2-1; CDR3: CASSLASSGGYNEQFF; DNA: TGTGCCAGCAGCTTAGCATCTAGCGGGGGTTACAATGAGCAGTTCTTC
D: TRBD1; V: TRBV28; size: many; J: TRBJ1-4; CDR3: CASSSGQGIGKLFF; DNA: TGTGCCAGCAGTTCAGGACAGGGGATTGGAAAACTGTTTTTT
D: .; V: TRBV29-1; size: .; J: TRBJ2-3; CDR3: CSVGHLSTDTQYF; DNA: TGCAGCGTTGGACACTTAAGCACAGATACGCAGTATTTT
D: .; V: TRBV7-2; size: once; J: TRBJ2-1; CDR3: CASSLALDEQFF; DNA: TGTGCCAGCAGCTTAGCGCTCGATGAGCAGTTCTTC
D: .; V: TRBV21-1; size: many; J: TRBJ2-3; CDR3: CASSPSTQYF; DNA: TGTGCCAGCAGCCCCTCTACGCAGTATTTT
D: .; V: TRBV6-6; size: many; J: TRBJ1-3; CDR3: CASSTSGNTIYF; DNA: TGTGCCAGCTCAACTTCTGGAAACACCATATATTTT
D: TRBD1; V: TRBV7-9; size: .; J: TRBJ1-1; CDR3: CASSAGQWANTEAFF; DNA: TGTGCCAGCAGCGCGGGACAGTGGGCCAACACTGAAGCTTTCTTT
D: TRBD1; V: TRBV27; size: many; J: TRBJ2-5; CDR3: CASRSLTGGAETQYF; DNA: TGTGCCAGCAGGTCATTGACAGGGGGCGCAGAGACCCAGTACTTC
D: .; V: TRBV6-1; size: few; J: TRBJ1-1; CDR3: CASSEFSMMMNTEAFF; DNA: TGTGCCAGCAGTGAGTTCTCCATGATGATGAACACTGAAGCTTTCTTT
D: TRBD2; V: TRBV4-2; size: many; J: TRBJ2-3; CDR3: CASSRTGTSGAYTDTQYF; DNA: TGTGCCAGCAGCCGGACCGGGACTAGCGGGGCATACACAGATACGCAGTATTTT
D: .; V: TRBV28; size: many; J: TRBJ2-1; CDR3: CASSSRTESFNNEQFF; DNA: TGTGCCAGCAGTTCCCGGACAGAAAGTTTTAACAATGAGCAGTTCTTC
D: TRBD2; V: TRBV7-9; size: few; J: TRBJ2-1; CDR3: CASSLVSLAGEDEQFF; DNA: TGTGCCAGCAGCTTAGTTTCCCTAGCGGGGGAAGATGAGCAGTTCTTC
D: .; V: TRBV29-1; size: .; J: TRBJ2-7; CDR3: CSVPGTDYEQYF; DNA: TGCAGCGTCCCCGGGACGGACTACGAGCAGTACTTC
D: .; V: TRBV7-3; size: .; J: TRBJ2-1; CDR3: CASSLIGGHSYNEQFF; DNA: TGTGCCAGCAGCTTAATCGGGGGCCACTCCTACAATGAGCAGTTCTTC
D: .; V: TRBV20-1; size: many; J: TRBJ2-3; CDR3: CSAGGGARFADTQYF; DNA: TGCAGTGCGGGAGGAGGGGCCAGATTCGCAGATACGCAGTATTTT
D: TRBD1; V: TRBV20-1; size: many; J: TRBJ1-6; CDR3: CSATQGADSPLHF; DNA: TGCAGTGCTACCCAGGGGGCGGATTCACCCCTCCACTTT
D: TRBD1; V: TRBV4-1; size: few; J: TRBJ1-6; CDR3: CASSPGPTAGTGGSPLHF; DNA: TGCGCCAGCAGCCCCGGCCCCACAGCCGGGACAGGCGGATCACCCCTCCACTTT
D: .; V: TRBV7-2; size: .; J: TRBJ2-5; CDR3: CASSSFGVGETQYF; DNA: TGTGCCAGCAGCTCGTTCGGGGTTGGAGAGACCCAGTACTTC
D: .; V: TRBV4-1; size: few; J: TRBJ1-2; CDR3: CASSPMGSSPSAGGYTF; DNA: TGCGCCAGCAGTCCCATGGGGTCGTCCCCCTCGGCTGGTGGCTACACCTTC
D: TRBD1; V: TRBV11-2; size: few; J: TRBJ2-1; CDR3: CASSGTGYSNEQFF; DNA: TGTGCCAGCAGCGGGACAGGGTATAGCAATGAGCAGTTCTTC
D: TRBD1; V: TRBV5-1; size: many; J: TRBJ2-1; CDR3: CASSWGQGPLNEQFF; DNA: TGCGCCAGCAGCTGGGGACAGGGCCCGCTTAATGAGCAGTTCTTC
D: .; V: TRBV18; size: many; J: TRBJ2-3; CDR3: CASSPRQGPSTDTQYF; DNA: TGTGCCAGCTCACCCAGGCAGGGGCCTAGCACAGATACGCAGTATTTT
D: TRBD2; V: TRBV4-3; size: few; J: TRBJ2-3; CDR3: CASSLREGADTQYF; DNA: TGCGCCAGCAGCCTCCGGGAGGGGGCAGATACGCAGTATTTT
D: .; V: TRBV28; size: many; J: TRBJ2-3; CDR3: CASSFGVTDTQYF; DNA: TGTGCCAGCAGTTTTGGGGTCACAGATACGCAGTATTTT
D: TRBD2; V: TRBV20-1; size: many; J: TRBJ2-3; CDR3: CSLSTGDGGGARDTQYF; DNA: TGCAGCCTATCCACCGGGGACGGCGGGGGGGCCCGCGATACGCAGTATTTT
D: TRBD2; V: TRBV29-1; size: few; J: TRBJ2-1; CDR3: CSVLAGASYNEQFF; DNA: TGCAGCGTTCTAGCGGGGGCATCCTACAATGAGCAGTTCTTC
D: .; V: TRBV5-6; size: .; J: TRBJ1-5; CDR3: CASSLFRGANQPQHF; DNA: TGTGCCAGCAGCTTGTTTAGGGGGGCCAATCAGCCCCAGCATTTT
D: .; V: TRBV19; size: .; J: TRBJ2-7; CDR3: CASSPRRGAISYEQYF; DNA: TGTGCCAGTAGCCCACGTCGGGGGGCCATCTCCTACGAGCAGTACTTC
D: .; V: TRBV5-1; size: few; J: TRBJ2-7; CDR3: CASSRAPSGSYEQYF; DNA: TGCGCCAGCAGCCGGGCCCCCTCGGGCTCCTACGAGCAGTACTTC
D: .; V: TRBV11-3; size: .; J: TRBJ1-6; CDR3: CASSPGLNSPLHF; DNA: TGTGCCAGCAGCCCGGGGCTTAATTCACCCCTCCACTTT
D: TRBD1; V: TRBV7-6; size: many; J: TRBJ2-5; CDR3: CASSWGRGPETQYF; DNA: TGTGCCAGCAGCTGGGGCAGGGGGCCAGAGACCCAGTACTTC
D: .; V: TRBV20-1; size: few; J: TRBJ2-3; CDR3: CSASAYTDTQYF; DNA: TGCAGTGCTAGCGCCTACACAGATACGCAGTATTTT